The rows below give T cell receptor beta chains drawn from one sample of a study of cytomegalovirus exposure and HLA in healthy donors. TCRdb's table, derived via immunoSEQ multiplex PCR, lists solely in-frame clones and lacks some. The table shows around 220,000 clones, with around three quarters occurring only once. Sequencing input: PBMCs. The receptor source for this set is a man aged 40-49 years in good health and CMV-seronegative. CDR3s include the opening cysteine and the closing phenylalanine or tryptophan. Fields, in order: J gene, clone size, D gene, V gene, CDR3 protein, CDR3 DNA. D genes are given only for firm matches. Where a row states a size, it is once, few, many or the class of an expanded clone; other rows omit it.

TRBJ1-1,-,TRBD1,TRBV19,CATRLRDRDRFGTEAFF,TGTGCCACTCGACTCCGGGACAGGGACAGGTTCGGCACTGAAGCTTTCTTT
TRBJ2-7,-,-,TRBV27,CASTSPYEQYF,TGTGCCAGCACCTCTCCCTACGAGCAGTACTTC
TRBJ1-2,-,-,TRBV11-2,CASSSPGHGYTF,TGTGCCAGCAGCTCCCCTGGGCATGGCTACACCTTC
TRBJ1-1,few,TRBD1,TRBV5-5,CASSLTGFTEAFF,TGTGCCAGCAGCCTGACAGGGTTCACTGAAGCTTTCTTT
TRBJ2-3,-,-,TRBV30,CAWAGTSTDTQYF,TGTGCCTGGGCCGGGACTAGCACAGATACGCAGTATTTT
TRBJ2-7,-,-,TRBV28,CASSFGRATYEQYF,TGTGCCAGCAGTTTCGGCAGGGCTACCTACGAGCAGTACTTC
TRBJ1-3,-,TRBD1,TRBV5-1,CASSLRDRGNTIYF,TGCGCCAGCAGCTTACGGGACAGAGGAAACACCATATATTTT
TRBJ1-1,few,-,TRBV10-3,CAISTGLNTEAFF,TGTGCCATCAGCACAGGGCTTAACACTGAAGCTTTCTTT
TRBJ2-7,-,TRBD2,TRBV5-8,CASSTWTSGYEQYF,TGTGCCAGCAGCACGTGGACTAGCGGCTACGAGCAGTACTTC
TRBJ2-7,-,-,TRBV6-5,CASSYRTGAGAYEQYF,TGTGCCAGCAGTTACCGCACGGGGGCGGGAGCCTACGAGCAGTACTTC
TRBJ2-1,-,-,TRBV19,CASSPSGTGEQFF,TGTGCCAGTAGTCCTTCCGGGACTGGAGAGCAGTTCTTC
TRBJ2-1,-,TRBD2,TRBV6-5,CASSSGLAGVGEQFF,TGTGCCAGCAGTTCGGGACTAGCGGGAGTTGGTGAGCAGTTCTTC
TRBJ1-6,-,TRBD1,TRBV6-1,CASSAQGAKNSPLHF,TGTGCCAGCAGTGCACAGGGGGCTAAGAATTCACCCCTCCACTTT
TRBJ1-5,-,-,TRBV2,CASADSYVRPQHF,TGTGCCAGCGCCGACAGTTATGTGAGGCCCCAGCATTTT
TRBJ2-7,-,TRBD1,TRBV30,CAWSFTGGTYEQYF,TGTGCCTGGAGTTTCACAGGGGGAACATACGAGCAGTACTTC
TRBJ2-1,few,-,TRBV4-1,CASSQDRGGYSSYNEQFF,TGCGCCAGCAGCCAAGATCGTGGAGGCTATAGCTCCTACAATGAGCAGTTCTTC
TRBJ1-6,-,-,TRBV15,CATSRDLKGSNSPLHF,TGTGCCACCAGCAGAGATCTTAAGGGGTCCAATTCACCCCTCCACTTT
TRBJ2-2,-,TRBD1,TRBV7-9,CSSRKRSGGGTGELFF,TGTTCCAGCAGAAAAAGATCAGGGGGCGGAACCGGGGAGCTGTTTTTT
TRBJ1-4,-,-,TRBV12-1,CASSCGRDRLGGNEKLFF,TGTGCCAGCAGCTGCGGACGGGACAGGCTGGGCGGGAATGAAAAACTGTTTTTT
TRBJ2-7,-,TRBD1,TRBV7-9,CASSLDRGHREQYF,TGTGCCAGCAGCTTGGACAGGGGGCATCGCGAGCAGTACTTC
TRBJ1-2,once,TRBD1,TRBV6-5,CASSYGINRGPGYTF,TGTGCCAGCAGTTACGGGATAAACAGGGGGCCTGGCTACACCTTC
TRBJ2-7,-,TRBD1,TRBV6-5,CASSNRDRGSYEQYF,TGTGCCAGCAGTAACCGGGACAGGGGCTCCTACGAGCAGTACTTC
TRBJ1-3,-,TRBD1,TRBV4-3,CASSQRTGGGNTIYF,TGCGCCAGCAGCCAGCGGACAGGGGGCGGAAACACCATATATTTT
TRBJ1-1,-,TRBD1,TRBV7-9,CASSGTGGTEAFF,TGTGCCAGCAGTGGGACAGGGGGTACTGAAGCTTTCTTT
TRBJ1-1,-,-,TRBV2,CASSEGNTEAFF,TGTGCCAGCAGCGAGGGGAACACTGAAGCTTTCTTT
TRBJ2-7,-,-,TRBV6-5,CASSLAVLEEQYF,TGTGCCAGCAGTCTGGCGGTCCTGGAGGAGCAGTACTTC
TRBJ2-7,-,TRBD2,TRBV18,CASFTAGGGEQYF,TGTGCCAGCTTCACGGCGGGGGGCGGCGAGCAGTACTTC
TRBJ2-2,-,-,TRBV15,CATWVQEAGELFF,TGTGCCACCTGGGTTCAAGAGGCCGGGGAGCTGTTTTTT
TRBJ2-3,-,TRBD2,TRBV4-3,CASSQLAGAGDTQYF,TGCGCCAGCAGCCAACTAGCGGGGGCTGGGGATACGCAGTATTTT
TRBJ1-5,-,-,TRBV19,CASSQRGGSNSNQPQHF,TGTGCCAGTAGCCAGCGCGGGGGCAGTAATAGCAATCAGCCCCAGCATTTT
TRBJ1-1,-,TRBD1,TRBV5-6,CASSLRTGTEAFF,TGTGCCAGCAGCTTGAGGACAGGGACTGAAGCTTTCTTT
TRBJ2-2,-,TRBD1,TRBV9,CASSGGGAGELFF,TGTGCCAGCAGCGGAGGGGGCGCCGGGGAGCTGTTTTTT
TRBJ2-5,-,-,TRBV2,CASSQQGAGETQYF,TGTGCCAGCAGTCAACAGGGTGCAGGAGAGACCCAGTACTTC
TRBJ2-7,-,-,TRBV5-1,CASSSDSSYEQYF,TGCGCCAGCAGCTCCGACAGCTCCTACGAGCAGTACTTC